Presented here are 15 T cell receptor beta chains from one specimen sequenced in a study of technical replicates of blood from a few donors. TCRdb's table, derived via immunoSEQ multiplex PCR, lists solely in-frame clones and lacks some. The data contain about 61,000 clones, roughly 97% of them singletons. Sequenced material: T cells isolated from PBMCs. The receptors here all came from a human donor in good health.

The V and J genes are TRBV29-1 and TRBJ2-7; 8 bases map to TRBD1. This CDR3 contains 15 residues. The germline V gene encodes CDR1 SQVTM and CDR2 ANQGSEA. V was clipped by 6 bases and J by 5 bases; unmatched bases: 15. This CDR3 reads CSVSERDRGHNEQYF. In DNA form, the CDR3 reads TGCAGCGTCTCAGAAAGAGACAGGGGACACAACGAGCAGTACTTC.

This clone appeared a single time. The rearrangement uses TRBV5-6 and TRBJ1-1, with a possible D match to TRBD1 (5 bases). The germline CDR1 and CDR2 sequences are SGHDT and YYEEEE. This CDR3 comprises 12 residues. Trimming cost V 2 bases and J 12 bases, with 14 bases left between them. As DNA, the CDR3 is TGTGCCAGCAGCTTTGGGGGGGACCAGCCTTTCTTT. It yields the protein CASSFGGDQPFF.

The J gene is TRBJ1-4, the V gene TRBV30; D gene unclear. The CDR3 has 14 residues. Trimming took off 1 base at V and 4 bases at J, with 10 bases between the two ends. Germline lookup yields CDR1 GTSNPN and CDR2 SVGIG (reference sequence). The CDR3 is CAWSARVFNEKLFF. CDR3 nucleotide sequence: TGTGCCTGGAGTGCGCGGGTCTTTAATGAAAAACTGTTTTTT.

The chain has TRBV4-2 and TRBJ1-3; 10 positions agree with TRBD1. Germline V gene data show CDR1 as LGHNA and CDR2 as YNFKEQ. The junction had 1 base not matched to a gene; V was cut back by 1 base and J by 4 bases. This CDR3 is 15 amino acids long. In DNA, the CDR3 is TGTGCCAGCAGCCAAGGGGGACAGGGGGGAAACACCATATATTTT. Translation gives CASSQGGQGGNTIYF.

V is TRBV7-9 and J is TRBJ2-7, with 9 bases matching TRBD2. The CDR3 covers 18 residues. Trimming cost V 4 bases and J 3 bases; bases outside gene matches: 16. CDR1 and CDR2 (germline): SEHNR, FQNEAQ (reference sequence). The DNA for the CDR3 is TGTGCCAGCAGCTCCCCCGAGGCCCTTAGCGGGGGAGGCTACGAGCAGTACTTC. Amino acids: CASSSPEALSGGGYEQYF.

The V call is TRBV2, the J call TRBJ1-5; the match to TRBD1 covers 7 bases. Germline loops: CDR1 SNHLY, CDR2 FYNNEI. This CDR3 spans 15 amino acids. V trimming: 0 bases; J trimming: 7 bases; junction bases outside the gene matches: 6. The CDR3 spells CASSEARQGRQPQHF. CDR3 sequence (DNA): TGTGCCAGCAGTGAAGCTCGACAGGGCAGGCAGCCCCAGCATTTT.

The rearrangement links TRBV18 to TRBJ2-7, with 7 bases identical to TRBD2. J was trimmed by 0 bases and V by 3 bases; bases with no gene match: 11. Germline CDR1 reads KGHSH; CDR2 reads LQKENI. The length of the CDR3 is 17 residues. The CDR3 sequence: CASSPSGLAVSSYEQYF. CDR3 in DNA: TGTGCCAGCTCACCCTCGGGGCTAGCGGTGAGCTCCTACGAGCAGTACTTC.

The rearrangement joins TRBV4-1 to TRBJ2-7; the D gene is possibly TRBD2 (6 bases). The germline V gene has CDR1 MGHRA and CDR2 YSYEKL. Trimming removed 4 bases at V and 4 bases at J, with 17 bases between. The CDR3 spans 15 residues. CDR3 in DNA: TGCGCCAGCAGCCCCTCCCAGGGACTTCGGTACGAGCAGTACTTC. Translated, it gives CASSPSQGLRYEQYF.

The chain joins TRBV6-5 to TRBJ2-7; D is unresolved. Germline V gene data show CDR1 as MNHEY and CDR2 as SVGAGI. The ends were cut back, 4 bases at V and 6 bases at J, with 7 bases in the middle. This CDR3 region has 11 residues. The CDR3 is CASSSLSEQYF. CDR3 nucleotide sequence: TGTGCCAGCAGTTCGCTATCCGAGCAGTACTTC.

The chain joins TRBV7-9 to TRBJ2-7, with 9 bases identical to TRBD1. The CDR3 is made up of 15 amino acids. Germline V gene lookup returns CDR1 SEHNR and CDR2 FQNEAQ (reference sequence). After removal of 1 base from V and 9 bases from J, the junction contained 10 bases not matched to a gene. The DNA of the CDR3 is TGTGCCAGCAGCTTAGAAAACAGGGGGCGCCTTGGGCAGTACTTC. It encodes CASSLENRGRLGQYF. The variable domain in full, completed from reference TRBV7-9 and TRBJ2-7, reads DTGVSQNPRHKITKRGQNVTFRCDPISEHNRLYWYRQTLGQGPEFLTYFQNEAQLEKSRLLSDRFSAERPKGSFSTLEIQRTEQGDSAMYLCASSLENRGRLGQYFGPGTRLTVT.

The J gene is TRBJ1-5, the V gene TRBV19; a possible D gene is TRBD1 (5 bases). V lost 5 bases and J lost 7, with 18 bases in between. This CDR3 contains 15 residues. Germline lookup yields CDR1 LNHDA and CDR2 SQIVND (reference sequence). Here the CDR3 DNA reads TGTGCCAGTAGTGGATCCAGGGTAGGGAGGCAGCCCCAGCATTTT. This translates into CASSGSRVGRQPQHF.

The chain joins TRBV5-6 to TRBJ2-1, with D maybe TRBD2 (5 bases). Germline assignment: CDR1 SGHDT and CDR2 YYEEEE. The CDR3 covers 14 residues. Between the trimmed V and J ends, which lost 2 bases and 4 bases, there was a span of 10 bases. The CDR3 coding sequence is TGTGCCAGCAGCTTAGTAGCGAAGTACAATGAGCAGTTCTTC. It translates to CASSLVAKYNEQFF.

V gene TRBV7-9 combines with J gene TRBJ2-1, with TRBD2 matching over 7 bases. The ends lost 7 bases at V and 6 bases at J; junction bases unmatched: 6. Germline CDR1 reads SEHNR; CDR2 reads FQNEAQ (reference sequence). This CDR3 is 13 amino acids long. The CDR3 loop is CASIGLGGNEQFF. In nucleotides, the CDR3 is TGTGCCAGCATTGGACTAGGTGGCAATGAGCAGTTCTTC. Filled out from reference TRBV7-9 and TRBJ2-1, the complete variable domain reads DTGVSQNPRHKITKRGQNVTFRCDPISEHNRLYWYRQTLGQGPEFLTYFQNEAQLEKSRLLSDRFSAERPKGSFSTLEIQRTEQGDSAMYLCASIGLGGNEQFFGPGTRLTVL.

The chain employs TRBV2 and TRBJ2-1; 9 nucleotides align to TRBD2. CDR1 and CDR2 from the germline V gene are SNHLY and FYNNEI. The CDR3 contains 15 residues. Unmatched junction bases numbered 8, after V lost 2 bases and J lost 9 bases. The CDR3 nucleotides read TGTGCCAGCAGTGAAAGGCTAGCGGGGACCGGTGAGCAGTTCTTC. This codes for CASSERLAGTGEQFF.

The chain joins TRBV2 to TRBJ1-5; D not certain. The CDR3 has 12 residues. Germline values: CDR1 SNHLY, CDR2 FYNNEI. Trimming left V 5 bases short and J 8 bases short, with 10 bases between. The CDR3 DNA reads TGTGCCAGCAGTATCATCCCAAAGCCCCAGCATTTT. Protein product: CASSIIPKPQHF.